A selection of T cell receptor beta chains follows, all from one sample in a study of human T cells and chemical hapten exposure. A single record per CDR3 protein comes from TCRdb applying MiXCR to the RACE reads. The sample lists 35,000 to 50,000 distinct CDR3 sequences; approximately 13% were seen once. The material was whole blood, obtained in connection with sensitization to the hapten diphenylcyclopropenone (DPC). These receptors all come from a woman in her thirties with alopecia areata. Some clones in this sample may be carry-over from other donors' samples. CDR3s include the opening cysteine and the closing phenylalanine or tryptophan. A D gene is named only where the DNA matches it firmly. Size is omitted from some rows. Given values are once, few, many or a class for expanded clones.

many	NA	TRBV6-2/TRBV6-3	TRBJ1-6	12	CASSMTVSPLHF	TGTGCCAGCAGTATGACAGTTTCACCCCTCCACTTT
many	NA	TRBV20-1	TRBJ2-4	14	CSARDQLAKNIQYF	TGCAGTGCTAGAGATCAGCTAGCCAAAAACATTCAGTACTTC
few	TRBD2	TRBV30	TRBJ2-3	17	CAWSGSRTSGRADTQYF	TGTGCCTGGAGCGGTTCTCGGACTAGCGGGAGGGCGGATACGCAGTATTTT
NA	NA	TRBV4-2	TRBJ1-2	16	CASSQAHQGRDYGYTF	TGTGCCAGCAGCCAAGCTCATCAGGGAAGAGACTATGGCTACACCTTC
NA	TRBD2	TRBV11-2	TRBJ2-3	16	CANSSGLAGILDTQYF	TGTGCCAACAGCTCCGGACTAGCGGGAATCTTAGATACGCAGTATTTT
large	NA	TRBV6-2/TRBV6-3	TRBJ1-5	15	CASSYSRGSNQPQHF	TGTGCCAGCAGTTACTCTCGGGGCAGCAATCAGCCCCAGCATTTT
NA	NA	TRBV7-6	TRBJ2-7	11	CASSLIGEQYF	TGTGCCAGCAGCTTGATCGGCGAGCAGTACTTC
NA	NA	TRBV9	TRBJ2-3	11	CASSEGDTQYF	TGTGCCAGCAGCGAGGGAGATACGCAGTATTTT
many	NA	TRBV11-1	TRBJ2-7	15	CASSLAHLTSYEQYF	TGTGCCAGCAGCTTAGCGCATCTCACCTCCTACGAGCAGTACTTC
many	NA	TRBV21-1	TRBJ1-5	16	CASSNVGCIGNQPQHF	TGTGCCAGCAGCAACGTGGGTTGTATCGGGAATCAGCCCCAGCATTTT
few	TRBD1	TRBV5-4	TRBJ2-7	14	CASAPGGSSYEQYF	TGTGCCAGCGCGCCAGGGGGCAGCTCCTACGAGCAGTACTTC
few	NA	TRBV28	TRBJ1-1	13	CASSFLENTEAFF	TGTGCCAGCAGTTTTCTGGAGAACACTGAAGCTTTCTTT
NA	TRBD2	TRBV7-9	TRBJ2-1	15	CASSLGLAGYNEQFF	TGTGCCAGCAGCTTGGGACTAGCGGGATACAATGAGCAGTTCTTC
NA	TRBD1	TRBV23-1	TRBJ2-5	16	CASSRRDSTCRETQYF	TGCGCCAGCAGTCGAAGGGACAGTACATGCCGGGAGACCCAGTACTTC
NA	NA	TRBV5-4	TRBJ2-2	13	CASSLGDTGELFF	TGTGCCAGCAGCTTGGGAGACACCGGGGAGCTGTTTTTT
few	TRBD2	TRBV3-1	TRBJ2-5	17	CASSRRVAASGRETQYF	TGTGCCAGCAGCCGCCGCGTGGCGGCTAGCGGGAGGGAGACCCAGTACTTC
NA	NA	TRBV5-6	TRBJ2-2	14	CASSFTRNTGELFF	TGTGCCAGCAGCTTTACCAGGAACACCGGGGAGCTGTTTTTT